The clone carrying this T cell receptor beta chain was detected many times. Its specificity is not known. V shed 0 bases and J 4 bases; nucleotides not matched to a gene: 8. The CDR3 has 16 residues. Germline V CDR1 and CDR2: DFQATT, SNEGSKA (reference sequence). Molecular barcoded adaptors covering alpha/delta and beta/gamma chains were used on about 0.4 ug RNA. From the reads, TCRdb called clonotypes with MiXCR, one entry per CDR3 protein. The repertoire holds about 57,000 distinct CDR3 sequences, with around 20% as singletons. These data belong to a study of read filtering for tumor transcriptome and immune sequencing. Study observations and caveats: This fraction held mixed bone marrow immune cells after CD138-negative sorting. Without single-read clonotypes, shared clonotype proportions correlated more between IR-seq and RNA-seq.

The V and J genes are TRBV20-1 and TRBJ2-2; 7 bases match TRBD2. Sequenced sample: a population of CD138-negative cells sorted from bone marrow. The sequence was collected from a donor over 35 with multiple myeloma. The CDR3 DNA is TGCAGTGCTAGAGATTGGGCTAGCGGTCTCACCGGGGAGCTGTTTTTT. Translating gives CSARDWASGLTGELFF.